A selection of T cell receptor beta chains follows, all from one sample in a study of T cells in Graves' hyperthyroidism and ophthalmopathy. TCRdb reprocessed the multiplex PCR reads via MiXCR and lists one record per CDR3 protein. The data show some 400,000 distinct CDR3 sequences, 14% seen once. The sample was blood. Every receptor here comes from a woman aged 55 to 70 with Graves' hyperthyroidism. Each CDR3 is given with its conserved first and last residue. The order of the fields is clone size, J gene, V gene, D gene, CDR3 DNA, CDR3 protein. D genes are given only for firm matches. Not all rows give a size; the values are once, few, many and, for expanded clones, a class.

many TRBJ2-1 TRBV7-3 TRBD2 TGTGCCAGCAGCCGACTAGCGGGAGATGGGAATGAGCAGTTCTTC CASSRLAGDGNEQFF
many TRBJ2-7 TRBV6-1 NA TGTGCCACCGAATCCGGACACCGGCAGGAGCAGTACTTC CATESGHRQEQYF
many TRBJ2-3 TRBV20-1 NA TGCAGTGCTAGGATGAGCGGAACCACAGATACGCAGTATTTT CSARMSGTTDTQYF
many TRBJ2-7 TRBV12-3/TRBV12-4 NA TGTGCCAGCAGCCCCTTCGGCGAGCAGTACTTC CASSPFGEQYF
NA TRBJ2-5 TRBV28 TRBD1 TGTGCCAGCAGTTTAAGGACAGGGCTAGAAGAGACCCAGTACTTC CASSLRTGLEETQYF
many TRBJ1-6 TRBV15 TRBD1 TGTGCCACCAGCAGAGATAGGGGGCGCGTAGGGTCACCCCTCCACTTT CATSRDRGRVGSPLHF
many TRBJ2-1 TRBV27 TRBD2 TGTGCCAGCAGTTTACGGGGGGGACTTTACAATGAGCAGTTCTTC CASSLRGGLYNEQFF
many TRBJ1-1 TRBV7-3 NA TGTGCCAGCAGCCGCGAGACGAACACTGAAGCTTTCTTT CASSRETNTEAFF
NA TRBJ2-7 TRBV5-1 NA TGCGCCAGCAGCTTGGTAGGGTCTCTAAGCGAGCAGTACTTC CASSLVGSLSEQYF
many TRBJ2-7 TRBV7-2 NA TGTGCCAGCAGCTCGACCGGGACATATAACGAGCAGTACTTC CASSSTGTYNEQYF
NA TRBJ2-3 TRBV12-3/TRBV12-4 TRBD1 TGTGCCAGCAGTTTTGGACAGGGTTGGGGCACAGATACGCAGTATTTT CASSFGQGWGTDTQYF